The subject of this entry is one T cell receptor beta chain. The protocol was immunoSEQ multiplex PCR, while the TCRdb copy is restricted to in-frame clones and leaves out a portion. The profile shows some 120,000 clones, 70% to 90% of them singletons. This record comes from a study of control samples from healthy donors and cancer patients. The V end was cut by 6 bases, the J end by 1 base, with 8 bases between. This CDR3 contains 13 residues. Germline-derived CDR1 and CDR2 are MNHEY and SMNVEV (reference sequence). The J gene is TRBJ2-3, the V gene TRBV27; D remains ambiguous. Input material: blood. The sequence was collected from a woman aged 70-85 years in good health. This CDR3 reads CASSPFGTDTQYF. The DNA of the CDR3 is TGTGCCAGCAGCCCCTTTGGCACAGATACGCAGTATTTT.